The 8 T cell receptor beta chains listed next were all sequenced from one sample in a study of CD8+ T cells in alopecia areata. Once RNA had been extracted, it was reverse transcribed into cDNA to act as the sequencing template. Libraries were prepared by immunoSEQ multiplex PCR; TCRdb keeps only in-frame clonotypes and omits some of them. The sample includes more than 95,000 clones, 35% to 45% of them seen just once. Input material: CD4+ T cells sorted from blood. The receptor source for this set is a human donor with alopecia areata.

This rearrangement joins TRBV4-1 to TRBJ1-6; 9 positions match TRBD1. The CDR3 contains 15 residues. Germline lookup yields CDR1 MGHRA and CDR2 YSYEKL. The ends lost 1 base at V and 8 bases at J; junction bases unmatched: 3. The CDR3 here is CASSQVTGGYSPLHF. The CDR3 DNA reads TGCGCCAGCAGCCAAGTGACAGGGGGTTATTCACCCCTCCACTTT.

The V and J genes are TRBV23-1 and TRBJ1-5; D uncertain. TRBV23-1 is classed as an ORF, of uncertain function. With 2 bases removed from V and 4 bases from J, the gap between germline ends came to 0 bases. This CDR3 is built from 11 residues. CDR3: CASSQNQPQHF. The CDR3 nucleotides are TGCGCCAGCAGTCAAAATCAGCCCCAGCATTTT.

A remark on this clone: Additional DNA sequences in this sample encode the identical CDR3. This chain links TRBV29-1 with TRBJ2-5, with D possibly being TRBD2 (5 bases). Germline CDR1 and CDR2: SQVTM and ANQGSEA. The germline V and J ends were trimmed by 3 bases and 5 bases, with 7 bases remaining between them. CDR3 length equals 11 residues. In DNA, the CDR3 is TGCAGCGTTGAGCGAGGGGAGACCCAGTACTTC. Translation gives CSVERGETQYF.

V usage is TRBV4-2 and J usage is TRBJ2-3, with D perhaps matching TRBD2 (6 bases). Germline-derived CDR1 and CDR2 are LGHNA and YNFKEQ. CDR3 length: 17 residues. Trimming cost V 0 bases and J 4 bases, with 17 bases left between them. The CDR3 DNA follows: TGTGCCAGCAGCCAAGATGTGGTAGCGGTAAGAGCAGATACGCAGTATTTT. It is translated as CASSQDVVAVRADTQYF.

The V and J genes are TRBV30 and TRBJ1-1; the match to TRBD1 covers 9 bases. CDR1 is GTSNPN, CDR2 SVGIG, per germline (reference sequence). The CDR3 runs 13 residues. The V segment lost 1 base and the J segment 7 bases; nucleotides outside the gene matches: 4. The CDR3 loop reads CAWSEQGAREAFF. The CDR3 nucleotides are TGTGCCTGGAGTGAACAGGGGGCGCGTGAAGCTTTCTTT.

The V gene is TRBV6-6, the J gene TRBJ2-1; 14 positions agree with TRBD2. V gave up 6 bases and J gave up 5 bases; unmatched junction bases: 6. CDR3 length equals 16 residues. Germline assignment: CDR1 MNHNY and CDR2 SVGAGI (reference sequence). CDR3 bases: TGTGCCAGCAGCTATACGACTAGCGGGAGGGACAATGAGCAGTTCTTC. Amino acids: CASSYTTSGRDNEQFF.

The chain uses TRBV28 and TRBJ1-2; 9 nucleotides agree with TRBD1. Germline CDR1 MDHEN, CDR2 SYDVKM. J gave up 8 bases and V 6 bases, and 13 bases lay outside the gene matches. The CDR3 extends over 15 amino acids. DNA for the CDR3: TGTGCCAGCAGGCCCTTGCCGGGACAGGGATGGGGCTACACCTTC. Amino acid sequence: CASRPLPGQGWGYTF.

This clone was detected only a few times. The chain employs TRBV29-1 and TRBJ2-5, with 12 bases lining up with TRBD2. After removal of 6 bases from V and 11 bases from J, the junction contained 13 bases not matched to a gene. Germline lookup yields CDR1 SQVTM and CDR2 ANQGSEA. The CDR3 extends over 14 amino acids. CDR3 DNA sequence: TGCAGCGTCCCAGGACTAGCGGGAATGAAGGAGCAGTACTTC. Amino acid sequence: CSVPGLAGMKEQYF.